These 10 T cell receptor beta chains share one sample of origin, sequenced in a study of T cells in Graves' hyperthyroidism and ophthalmopathy. TCR beta CDR3 regions were amplified from RNA. The TCR CDR3 first-round RT-PCR relied on the HTBI primer set. TCRdb used MiXCR to reprocess the multiplex PCR reads, holding one entry per CDR3 protein. The sample includes about 320,000 distinct CDR3 sequences, 15% to 20% of them seen just once. Sequenced input: blood. The source of these receptors is a young man with Graves' hyperthyroidism.

This clonotype was counted at least ten times. V is TRBV10-2 and J is TRBJ2-7; 7 bases are shared with TRBD2. CDR1 is WSHSY, CDR2 SAAADI, per germline. The length of the CDR3 is 16 residues. Trimming removed 7 bases from V and 2 bases from J; junction bases left unmatched: 14. CDR3 bases: TGCGCCAGCAACGGCGGGATCGGACTAGGCGCCTACGAGCAGTACTTC. This translates into CASNGGIGLGAYEQYF.

The chain links TRBV20-1 to TRBJ2-1; no clear D gene. CDR3 length equals 14 residues. Per the germline V gene, CDR1 is DFQATT and CDR2 is SNEGSKA (reference sequence). V lost 5 bases to trimming and J lost 6 bases, with 17 bases between them. CDR3: CSAEADPGRNEQFF. DNA for the CDR3: TGCAGTGCTGAAGCAGATCCTGGACGCAATGAGCAGTTCTTC.

This clonotype has a count of ten or more. The chain employs TRBV5-1 and TRBJ2-7, with unresolved D. Germline CDR1 is SGHRS and CDR2 is YFSETQ. Trimming pared 0 bases from V and 1 base from J, leaving 11 bases between. The CDR3 spans 15 residues. This CDR3 is CASSLVATNSYEQYF. The DNA for the CDR3 is TGCGCCAGCAGCTTGGTGGCGACCAATTCCTACGAGCAGTACTTC.

The gene calls are TRBV9 and TRBJ1-5; TRBD1 matches 8 bases. J lost 2 bases, V lost 3 bases, and 10 bases had no gene match. The CDR3 has 17 amino acids. Germline loops: CDR1 SGDLS, CDR2 YYNGEE. Written as DNA, the CDR3 is TGTGCCAGCAGCGACAGGGGGTCCATTCGGGGCAATCAGCCCCAGCATTTT. It translates to CASSDRGSIRGNQPQHF.

In this sample, this clonotype turned up many times. The chain carries TRBV5-5 and TRBJ2-3; D may be TRBD1 or TRBD2 (5 bases each). The V end was cut by 3 bases, the J end by 4 bases, with 15 bases between. This CDR3 comprises 15 residues. Germline loops: CDR1 SGHKS, CDR2 YYEKEE (reference sequence). CDR3 nucleotide sequence: TGTGCCAGCAGCTCACTAGTAGCCAGGGCAGATACGCAGTATTTT. Residues: CASSSLVARADTQYF.

At least ten counts were recorded for this clonotype. The gene calls are TRBV7-8 and TRBJ2-7; 11 bases match TRBD2. Germline loops: CDR1 SGHVS, CDR2 FQNEAQ. This CDR3 is built from 15 residues. V lost 10 bases, J lost 7 bases, and 15 bases stayed unmatched. The CDR3 reads CATRGGSGRASEQYF. The CDR3 nucleotides read TGTGCCACCAGGGGTGGTAGCGGGAGGGCCTCGGAGCAGTACTTC.

The rearrangement uses TRBV10-2 and TRBJ2-2; 8 bases align to TRBD2. Germline values: CDR1 WSHSY, CDR2 SAAADI. Trimming removed 2 bases from V and 7 bases from J; junction bases left unmatched: 3. The CDR3 covers 14 residues. The CDR3 coding sequence is TGCGCCAGCAGTGAGCGGGAGGGCGTCGGGGAGCTGTTTTTT. Its translation is CASSEREGVGELFF.

In its sample, this clonotype was seen many times. The chain is built from TRBV12-3 or TRBV12-4 and TRBJ2-1; 7 bases match TRBD1. Trimming cost V 1 base and J 5 bases; bases outside gene matches: 2. The CDR3 spans 14 residues. The CDR3, as DNA: TGTGCCAGCAGTTTAGAGGGACAGAACAATGAGCAGTTCTTC. Translation: CASSLEGQNNEQFF.

There are a few counts of this clonotype. The J gene is TRBJ2-3, the V gene TRBV10-2, with D perhaps TRBD2 (6 bases). The CDR3 is 15 amino acids. Trimming pared 3 bases from V and 4 bases from J, leaving 14 bases between. The germline gives CDR1 WSHSY, CDR2 SAAADI. The CDR3 loop is CASSEYGRTADTQYF. In DNA form, the CDR3 reads TGCGCCAGCAGTGAATACGGGAGAACAGCAGATACGCAGTATTTT.

This clonotype was seen repeatedly, ten times or more. The V call is TRBV30, the J call TRBJ2-1; D is unresolved. Germline V lookup: CDR1 GTSNPN, CDR2 SVGIG (reference sequence). V was shortened by 0 bases and J by 6 bases, with 9 bases between the two germline ends. The CDR3 totals 13 residues. The DNA for the CDR3 is TGTGCCTGGAGTGTACACCTTATCAATGAGCAGTTCTTC. Protein product: CAWSVHLINEQFF. Filled out from reference TRBV30 and TRBJ2-1, the complete variable domain reads SQTIHQWPATLVQPVGSPLSLECTVEGTSNPNLYWYRQAAGRGLQLLFYSVGIGQISSEVPQNLSASRPQDRQFILSSKKLLLSDSGFYLCAWSVHLINEQFFGPGTRLTVL.